One sample yielded the 15 T cell receptor beta chains listed below, sequenced in a study of T cell responses to AZD1222 COVID-19 vaccine. TCRdb keeps only in-frame clones here, not all; method: immunoSEQ multiplex PCR. The table shows approximately 30,000 clones, with 75% to 90% occurring only once. This sample comprised peripheral blood, obtained on day 0 of AZD1222 vaccination. The receptors stem from an adult in good health.

The gene calls are TRBV28 and TRBJ2-3, with D perhaps matching TRBD2 (5 bases). The CDR3 is 12 residues long. V lost 2 bases and J lost 12, with 12 bases in between. From germline, CDR1 is MDHEN and CDR2 SYDVKM. The CDR3 sequence is CASSLNGLNQYF. The DNA for the CDR3 is TGTGCCAGCAGTTTAAACGGACTCAATCAGTATTTT.

The CDR3 DNA reads TGTGCCAGCAGCCCACGACAGCACTTTAACTATGGCTACACCTTC. It translates to CASSPRQHFNYGYTF. The V and J genes are TRBV3-1 (or the pseudogene TRBV3-2) and TRBJ1-2; perhaps TRBD1 as D (5 bases). Between the trimmed V and J ends, which lost 4 bases and 1 base, there was a span of 13 bases. In germline, CDR1 is LGHDT, CDR2 YNNKEL (reference sequence). The CDR3 is made up of 15 amino acids.

Only a few counts were recorded for this clone. V gene TRBV11-2 combines with J gene TRBJ2-7, with TRBD1 matching over 7 bases. Trimming at V came to 5 bases and at J to 3 bases, leaving 13 bases not matched to a gene. This CDR3 has 16 amino acids. Germline CDR1 and CDR2: SGHAT and FQNNGV. CDR3 sequence: CASSPVARQGSYEQYF. CDR3 DNA sequence: TGTGCCAGCAGCCCGGTCGCTCGACAGGGCAGCTACGAGCAGTACTTC.

CDR3: CASSATEGSTDTQYF. The CDR3 DNA follows: TGTGCCAGCAGTGCCACGGAGGGATCCACAGATACGCAGTATTTT. The chain has TRBV6-4 and TRBJ2-3; perhaps TRBD2 as D (6 bases). This CDR3 is 15 amino acids long. V dropped 4 bases and J dropped 2 bases, with 13 bases sitting between them. Germline CDR1 reads MRHNA; CDR2 reads SNTAGT.

The chain uses TRBV30 and TRBJ2-7; 10 bases fit TRBD1. This CDR3 has 14 residues. V lost 1 base and J lost 2; bases outside the gene matches: 2. Germline CDR1 is GTSNPN and CDR2 is SVGIG (reference sequence). The CDR3 here is CAWSGGTGAYEQYF. The CDR3 DNA reads TGTGCCTGGAGTGGGGGGACAGGGGCCTACGAGCAGTACTTC.

This chain uses TRBV27 with TRBJ2-1; 7 bases line up with TRBD2. The CDR3 is made up of 15 amino acids. In germline, CDR1 is MNHEY, CDR2 SMNVEV (reference sequence). J was trimmed by 7 bases and V by 2 bases; bases with no gene match: 8. CDR3 sequence: CASSLLSGSGNEQFF. CDR3 DNA: TGTGCCAGCAGTTTACTTAGCGGGTCGGGGAATGAGCAGTTCTTC.

This clone turned up a few times. DNA of the CDR3: TGCGCCAGCAGCCAAGATCGGGACAGGGCGACAGATACGCAGTATTTT. The encoded protein is CASSQDRDRATDTQYF. The chain recombines TRBV4-3 with TRBJ2-3; 9 nucleotides match TRBD1. The ends lost 0 bases at V and 3 bases at J; junction bases unmatched: 4. CDR3 length: 16 residues. Germline lookup yields CDR1 LGHNA and CDR2 YSLEER.

The chain recombines TRBV3-1 (or the pseudogene TRBV3-2) with TRBJ1-2, with D possibly being TRBD1 (6 bases). CDR1 is LGHDT, CDR2 YNNKEL, per germline (reference sequence). Trimming cost V 0 bases and J 8 bases, with 13 bases left between them. The CDR3 contains 14 residues. DNA for the CDR3: TGTGCCAGCAGCCAAGAATGGGGGGCTTACGGCTACACCTTC. It encodes CASSQEWGAYGYTF.

The chain recombines TRBV19 with TRBJ2-7; 11 bases line up with TRBD2. The CDR3 runs 20 residues. CDR1 and CDR2 from the germline V gene are LNHDA and SQIVND (reference sequence). Losses at the gene ends were 8 bases for V and 1 base for J; bases not matched to a gene: 22. The CDR3 region is CASSPTRRRLAGGLSYEQYF. In DNA, the CDR3 is TGTGCCAGTTCTCCTACGAGGCGCCGGTTAGCGGGAGGGTTATCCTACGAGCAGTACTTC.

This chain connects TRBV2 to TRBJ1-1; D not resolved. The V gene's germline CDR1 is SNHLY and CDR2 FYNNEI. This CDR3 is built from 14 residues. V lost 2 bases, J lost 1 base, and 8 bases lay in between. The CDR3 region is CASSEMAGNTEAFF. CDR3 in DNA: TGTGCCAGCAGTGAAATGGCCGGGAACACTGAAGCTTTCTTT.

The rearrangement joins TRBV5-1 to TRBJ2-7; 11 bases line up with TRBD1. Germline assignment: CDR1 SGHRS and CDR2 YFSETQ. Germline trimming cut 3 bases from V and 2 bases from J; bases unmatched to any gene: 4. The CDR3 is made up of 15 amino acids. The CDR3 DNA reads as TGCGCCAGCAGCTCCCGGACAGGGGGCCCCTACGAGCAGTACTTC. This encodes CASSSRTGGPYEQYF.

The V call is TRBV28, the J call TRBJ2-6, with D unclear. CDR3 length: 14 amino acids. CDR1 and CDR2 (germline): MDHEN, SYDVKM. V was clipped by 5 bases and J by 6 bases, with 11 bases between them. CDR3 bases: TGTGCCAGCAGTCCTCGGCGTGCGGCCAACGTCCTGACTTTC. Translating gives CASSPRRAANVLTF.

This chain connects TRBV19 to TRBJ2-7; 9 bases agree with TRBD2. Germline CDR1 is LNHDA and CDR2 is SQIVND (reference sequence). The CDR3 extends over 14 amino acids. Trimming took 5 bases from V and 3 from J; bases not matched to a gene: 5. In nucleotides, the CDR3 is TGTGCCAGTAGTCAAAGCGGGAGGTTCTACGAGCAGTACTTC. Translating it yields CASSQSGRFYEQYF.

V and J are TRBV5-1 and TRBJ1-5; D is possibly TRBD1 (6 bases). From germline, CDR1 is SGHRS and CDR2 YFSETQ. Trimming removed 4 bases from V and 5 bases from J, with 13 bases in between. The CDR3 has 14 amino acids. Here the CDR3 reads CASSLGQPDQPQHF. DNA for the CDR3: TGCGCCAGCAGCCTCGGACAGCCGGATCAGCCCCAGCATTTT.

This chain joins TRBV6-5 and TRBJ1-3; D unresolved. Germline CDR1 reads MNHEY; CDR2 reads SVGAGI. The CDR3 totals 15 residues. V shed 7 bases and J shed 0 bases, with 13 bases lying between them. In DNA, the CDR3 is TGTGCCAGCAACGTGAACCTAAACTCTGGAAACACCATATATTTT. Amino acids: CASNVNLNSGNTIYF.